Below are 24 T cell receptor beta chains sequenced from a single sample in a study of T cells after yellow fever vaccination. TCRdb recomputed calls from the 5' RACE reads with MiXCR, one row per CDR3 protein. There are some 300,000 distinct CDR3 sequences in the sample; 7% to 10% occur only once, and roughly 15% lies in the top ten. Sample: PBMCs, taken roughly 45 days after the first yellow fever vaccination. These TCRs come from a man younger than 35 who received the YFV17D yellow fever vaccine.

The chain carries TRBV10-3 and TRBJ2-3; 12 bases are shared with TRBD2. The germline CDR1 and CDR2 sequences are ENHRY and SYGVKD. This CDR3 contains 16 residues. Losses at the gene ends were 10 bases for V and 2 bases for J; bases not matched to a gene: 10. The DNA of the CDR3 is TGTGCCACCCTGACTAGCGGGGGCCACATCACAGATACGCAGTATTTT. Its translation is CATLTSGGHITDTQYF.

This clonotype appeared a single time. One end of the junction does not line up with germline, which may come from a read error. V usage is TRBV5-4 and J usage is TRBJ2-1; 9 bases align to TRBD1. The CDR3 totals 14 residues. CDR1 and CDR2 from the germline V gene are SGHNT and YYREEE (reference sequence). The CDR3 loop reads CAISHRDRDNEQFF. Written as DNA, the CDR3 is TGTGCCATCAGCCATCGGGACAGGGACAATGAGCAGTTCTTC.

This clonotype has just a few counts. This chain links TRBV10-3 with TRBJ2-5; 7 bases align to TRBD2. The CDR3 extends over 15 amino acids. From germline, CDR1 is ENHRY and CDR2 SYGVKD. The junction had 5 bases not matched to a gene; V was cut back by 0 bases and J by 4 bases. The CDR3 protein is CAISESGGGSETQYF. The CDR3 DNA reads TGTGCCATCAGTGAGTCTGGGGGAGGGTCAGAGACCCAGTACTTC.

This chain uses TRBV5-1 with TRBJ1-1, with a weak D call TRBD1 (5 bases). Germline V gene lookup returns CDR1 SGHRS and CDR2 YFSETQ. V lost 7 bases and J lost 1, with 14 bases in between. The CDR3 sequence is 14 residues long. CDR3 bases: TGCGCCAGCGGAAAAACAGGACAGAACACTGAAGCTTTCTTT. Translated: CASGKTGQNTEAFF.

In its sample, this clonotype was seen many times. The chain combines TRBV5-1 with TRBJ1-1, with D hard to call. Looked up from germline, CDR1 is SGHRS and CDR2 is YFSETQ. V gave up 1 base and J gave up 6 bases, with 10 bases separating them. This CDR3 is built from 13 residues. The CDR3 here is CASSLQSTAEAFF. The CDR3 bases are TGCGCCAGCAGCTTGCAATCCACCGCTGAAGCTTTCTTT. The whole variable domain, filled in from reference TRBV5-1 and TRBJ1-1, reads KAGVTQTPRYLIKTRGQQVTLSCSPISGHRSVSWYQQTPGQGLQFLFEYFSETQRNKGNFPGRFSGRQFSNSRSEMNVSTLELGDSALYLCASSLQSTAEAFFGQGTRLTVV.

In the case of this clonotype: The junction shows a germline mismatch at one end, possibly a read error. This chain links TRBV7-2 with TRBJ1-2; tentative D call: TRBD1 (5 bases). This CDR3 contains 13 residues. CDR1 SGHTA and CDR2 FQGNSA come from the germline V gene. The CDR3 sequence is CGSSPAGPYGYTF. Written as DNA, the CDR3 is TGTGGCAGCAGCCCCGCGGGGCCTTATGGCTACACCTTC.

In its sample, this clonotype was seen many times. The chain employs TRBV12-3 or TRBV12-4 and TRBJ2-1, with D maybe TRBD1 (5 bases). Trimming took off 4 bases at V and 10 bases at J, with 17 bases between the two ends. The CDR3 spans 14 residues. CDR3 protein: CASSYGGPRTEQFF. The CDR3 DNA follows: TGTGCCAGCAGTTATGGTGGCCCCCGGACAGAGCAGTTCTTC.

DNA for the CDR3: TGTGCCACCAGTACCGGGCGAGACACCGGGGAGCTGTTTTTT. The encoded protein is CATSTGRDTGELFF. The chain has TRBV24-1 and TRBJ2-2; D is unresolved. V lost 6 bases and J lost 3, with 10 bases in between. The germline V gene has CDR1 KGHDR and CDR2 SFDVKD. The CDR3 runs 14 residues.

The V and J genes are TRBV5-1 and TRBJ2-7; tentative D call: TRBD2 (7 bases). V lost 3 bases to trimming and J lost 5 bases, with 18 bases between them. Germline CDR1 SGHRS, CDR2 YFSETQ. CDR3 length: 15 amino acids. The CDR3 loop is CASSWRAGEGDEQYF. CDR3 sequence (DNA): TGCGCCAGCAGCTGGAGAGCAGGGGAGGGGGACGAGCAGTACTTC.

CDR3 protein: CASSLEGRYNSPLHF. CDR3 nucleotides: TGTGCCAGCAGCTTAGAGGGTCGGTATAATTCACCCCTCCACTTT. The chain is built from TRBV7-2 and TRBJ1-6; D unclear. The V and J ends lost 1 base and 4 bases respectively, with 8 bases between them. In germline, CDR1 is SGHTA, CDR2 FQGNSA. CDR3 length equals 15 residues.

The table lists this clonotype with many counts. The chain employs TRBV7-8 and TRBJ2-5, with 7 bases identical to TRBD1. The CDR3 length is 13 residues. Germline lookup yields CDR1 SGHVS and CDR2 FQNEAQ. V dropped 4 bases and J dropped 7; count of bases not matched to a gene: 6. DNA for the CDR3: TGTGCCAGCAGCTCCGGACAGGCGGGGACCCAGTACTTC. The encoded protein is CASSSGQAGTQYF.

This clonotype was observed at least ten times. The chain couples TRBV6-5 to TRBJ2-3; D gene ambiguous. The CDR3 covers 14 residues. V was trimmed by 0 bases and J by 0 bases, leaving 4 bases between them. Germline V gives CDR1 MNHEY, CDR2 SVGAGI. CDR3 sequence reads: CASSYSASTDTQYF. The CDR3 nucleotides read TGTGCCAGCAGTTACTCGGCTAGCACAGATACGCAGTATTTT.

The chain carries TRBV12-3 or TRBV12-4 and TRBJ2-7; 7 bases are a match to TRBD1. The CDR3 has 14 amino acids. The V segment lost 4 bases and the J segment 1 base; nucleotides outside the gene matches: 4. CDR3 residues: CASSSGQPSYEQYF. DNA of the CDR3: TGTGCCAGCAGTTCGGGACAGCCTTCCTACGAGCAGTACTTC.

This clonotype was counted a few times. The rearrangement uses TRBV27 and TRBJ2-3; 11 bases fit TRBD2. Germline values: CDR1 MNHEY, CDR2 SMNVEV (reference sequence). Trimming took 0 bases from V and 8 from J; bases not matched to a gene: 7. The CDR3 totals 16 residues. The CDR3: CASSLSFSGGASTQYF. Here the CDR3 DNA reads TGTGCCAGCAGTTTATCGTTTAGCGGGGGGGCCAGTACGCAGTATTTT.

This clonotype was recorded a few times. The chain joins TRBV15 to TRBJ2-1, with 10 bases aligning to TRBD1. This CDR3 comprises 15 residues. V shed 3 bases and J 9 bases; nucleotides not matched to a gene: 8. Germline CDR1 LNHNV, CDR2 YYDKDF (reference sequence). CDR3: CATSRSGTGELEQFF. The CDR3 region has the DNA TGTGCCACCAGCAGGTCCGGGACAGGGGAACTTGAGCAGTTCTTC. Complete variable domain (other parts from reference TRBV15 and TRBJ2-1): DAMVIQNPRYQVTQFGKPVTLSCSQTLNHNVMYWYQQKSSQAPKLLFHYYDKDFNNEADTPDNFQSRRPNTSFCFLDIRSPGLGDTAMYLCATSRSGTGELEQFFGPGTRLTVL.

This clonotype was seen more than once but under ten times. The V and J genes are TRBV10-3 and TRBJ2-1; 10 bases are shared with TRBD2. From germline, CDR1 is ENHRY and CDR2 SYGVKD. After removal of 4 bases from V and 7 bases from J, the junction contained 4 bases not matched to a gene. The CDR3 consists of 14 residues. CDR3 DNA sequence: TGTGCCATCAGTGTAGCGGGGGGTTGGAATGAGCAGTTCTTC. Residues: CAISVAGGWNEQFF.

The V call is TRBV30, the J call TRBJ1-6, with D perhaps matching TRBD1 (5 bases). Per the germline V gene, CDR1 is GTSNPN and CDR2 is SVGIG (reference sequence). This CDR3 spans 16 amino acids. Trimming left V 5 bases short and J 6 bases short, with 20 bases between. The CDR3 here is CAWGFYKGFANSPLHF. In DNA form, the CDR3 reads TGTGCCTGGGGCTTTTACAAGGGGTTTGCTAATTCACCCCTCCACTTT.

Many counts were recorded for this clonotype. The V call is TRBV5-4, the J call TRBJ1-1, with D possibly TRBD1 on 5 matching bases. Trimming pared 3 bases from V and 1 base from J, leaving 7 bases between. The CDR3 loop spans 13 amino acids. From germline, CDR1 is SGHNT and CDR2 YYREEE (reference sequence). DNA for the CDR3: TGTGCCAGCAGCTCGACAGCGAACACTGAAGCTTTCTTT. This translates into CASSSTANTEAFF. Filled out from reference TRBV5-4 and TRBJ1-1, the complete variable domain reads ETGVTQSPTHLIKTRGQQVTLRCSSQSGHNTVSWYQQALGQGPQFIFQYYREEENGRGNFPPRFSGLQFPNYSSELNVNALELDDSALYLCASSSTANTEAFFGQGTRLTVV.

The rearrangement uses TRBV12-3 or TRBV12-4 and TRBJ1-5, with TRBD1 as a possible D gene (5 bases). The CDR3 has 14 residues. V was clipped by 6 bases and J by 3 bases, with 12 bases between them. Written as DNA, the CDR3 is TGTGCCAGCAGGAAAGGACACCTCAATCAGCCCCAGCATTTT. It specifies CASRKGHLNQPQHF.

This clonotype has just a few counts. V gene TRBV15 combines with J gene TRBJ1-1; D is uncertain. Germline values: CDR1 LNHNV, CDR2 YYDKDF (reference sequence). This CDR3 is built from 14 residues. V gave up 3 bases and J gave up 2 bases, with 10 bases separating them. CDR3 in amino acids: CATSSQAVNTEAFF. The CDR3 DNA is TGTGCCACCAGCAGCCAGGCAGTTAACACTGAAGCTTTCTTT.

The chain combines TRBV4-2 with TRBJ1-4; 8 bases agree with TRBD1. There are 19 residues in the CDR3. Losses at the gene ends were 0 bases for V and 8 bases for J; bases not matched to a gene: 17. Per the germline V gene, CDR1 is LGHNA and CDR2 is YNFKEQ. The chain's CDR3 is CASSQDLLRSGTGGEKLFF. CDR3 DNA: TGTGCCAGCAGCCAAGACTTGCTGAGGAGCGGGACAGGAGGGGAAAAACTGTTTTTT.

J is TRBJ2-1 and V is TRBV20-1; no clear D gene. Germline CDR1 reads DFQATT; CDR2 reads SNEGSKA (reference sequence). There are 15 residues in the CDR3. V was shortened by 0 bases and J by 0 bases, with 9 bases between the two germline ends. The DNA of the CDR3 is TGCAGTGCTAGAGATTCCCAGAGCTCCTACAATGAGCAGTTCTTC. This codes for CSARDSQSSYNEQFF.

This clonotype was found a few times. This chain joins TRBV2 and TRBJ2-3; D is possibly TRBD2 (6 bases). CDR1 and CDR2 (germline): SNHLY, FYNNEI. Trimming took off 7 bases at V and 2 bases at J, with 19 bases between the two ends. The CDR3 is made up of 16 amino acids. DNA for the CDR3: TGTGCCAGCAAACTAGAACTAGCCTTGGACACAGATACGCAGTATTTT. Its protein product is CASKLELALDTDTQYF. Based on the CDR3 plus reference TRBV2 and TRBJ2-3, the full variable domain is EPEVTQTPSHQVTQMGQEVILRCVPISNHLYFYWYRQILGQKVEFLVSFYNNEISEKSEIFDDQFSVERPDGSNFTLKIRSTKLEDSAMYFCASKLELALDTDTQYFGPGTRLTVL.

This clonotype was seen a few times. This rearrangement joins TRBV5-1 to TRBJ1-6; 7 bases are a match to TRBD1. This CDR3 is 17 amino acids long. The germline V gene has CDR1 SGHRS and CDR2 YFSETQ. V lost 0 bases, J lost 0 bases, and 3 bases stayed unmatched. For the CDR3, the DNA is TGCGCCAGCAGCTTGGGGACAGGACTCTCCTATAATTCACCCCTCCACTTT. It translates to CASSLGTGLSYNSPLHF.